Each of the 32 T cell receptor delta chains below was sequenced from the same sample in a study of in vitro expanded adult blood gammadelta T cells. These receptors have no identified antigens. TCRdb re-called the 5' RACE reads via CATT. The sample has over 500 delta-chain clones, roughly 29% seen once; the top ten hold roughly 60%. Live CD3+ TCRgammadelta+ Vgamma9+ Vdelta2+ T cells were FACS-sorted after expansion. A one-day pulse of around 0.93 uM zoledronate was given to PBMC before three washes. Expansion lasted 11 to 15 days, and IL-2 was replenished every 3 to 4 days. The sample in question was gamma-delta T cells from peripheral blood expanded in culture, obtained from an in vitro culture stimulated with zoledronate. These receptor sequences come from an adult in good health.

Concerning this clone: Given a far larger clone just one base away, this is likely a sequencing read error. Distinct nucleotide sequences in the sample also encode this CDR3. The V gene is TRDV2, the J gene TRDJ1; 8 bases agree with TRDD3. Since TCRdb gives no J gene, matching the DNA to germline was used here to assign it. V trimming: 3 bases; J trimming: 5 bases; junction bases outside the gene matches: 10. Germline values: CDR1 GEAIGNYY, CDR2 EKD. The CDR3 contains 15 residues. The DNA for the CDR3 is TGTGCCTGTGACGGACCACTGGGGGCGCAGGATAAACTCATCTTT. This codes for CACDGPLGAQDKLIF.

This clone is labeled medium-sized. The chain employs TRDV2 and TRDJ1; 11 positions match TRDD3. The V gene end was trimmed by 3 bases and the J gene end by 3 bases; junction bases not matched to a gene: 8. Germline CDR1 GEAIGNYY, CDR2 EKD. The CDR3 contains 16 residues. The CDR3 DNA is TGTGCCTGTGACTCTCTGGGGGATACTAGGGCCGATAAACTCATCTTT. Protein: CACDSLGDTRADKLIF.

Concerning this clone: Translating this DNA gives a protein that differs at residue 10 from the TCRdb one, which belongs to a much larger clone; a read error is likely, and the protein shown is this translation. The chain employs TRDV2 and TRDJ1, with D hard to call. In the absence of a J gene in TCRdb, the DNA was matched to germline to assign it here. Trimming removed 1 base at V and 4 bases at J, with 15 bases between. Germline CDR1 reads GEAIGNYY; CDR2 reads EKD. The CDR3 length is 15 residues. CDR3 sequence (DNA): TGTGCCTGTGACACTCTTTCCCCGTACATCGATAAACTCATCTTT. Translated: CACDTLSPYIDKLIF.

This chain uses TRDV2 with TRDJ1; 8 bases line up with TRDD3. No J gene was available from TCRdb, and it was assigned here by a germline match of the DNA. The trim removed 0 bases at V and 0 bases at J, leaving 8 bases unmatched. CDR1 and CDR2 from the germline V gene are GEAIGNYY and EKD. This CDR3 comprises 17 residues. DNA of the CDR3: TGTGCCTGTGACACCTTACTGGGGGCTACGTACACCGATAAACTCATCTTT. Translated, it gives CACDTLLGATYTDKLIF.

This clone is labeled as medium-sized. The CDR3 loop is CACDQVRTGGYEFPWDTRQMFF. In nucleotides, the CDR3 is TGTGCCTGTGACCAGGTCCGGACTGGGGGATACGAGTTCCCCTGGGACACCCGACAGATGTTTTTC. The genes are TRDV2 and TRDJ3; TRDD3 matches at 13 bases. There are 22 residues in the CDR3. Germline loops: CDR1 GEAIGNYY, CDR2 EKD. V trimming: 3 bases; J trimming: 2 bases; junction bases outside the gene matches: 15.

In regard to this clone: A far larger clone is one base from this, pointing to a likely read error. Here the CDR3 reads CACDPALTGDLYSWDARQMFF. Written as DNA, the CDR3 is TGTGCCTGTGACCCCGCCCTTACTGGGGACCTTTACTCCTGGGACGCCCGACAGATGTTTTTC. The chain joins TRDV2 to TRDJ3; 7 bases map to TRDD3. No J gene is reported in TCRdb; it was inferred here by comparing the DNA with germline. CDR3 size: 21 residues. Germline V gene lookup returns CDR1 GEAIGNYY and CDR2 EKD.

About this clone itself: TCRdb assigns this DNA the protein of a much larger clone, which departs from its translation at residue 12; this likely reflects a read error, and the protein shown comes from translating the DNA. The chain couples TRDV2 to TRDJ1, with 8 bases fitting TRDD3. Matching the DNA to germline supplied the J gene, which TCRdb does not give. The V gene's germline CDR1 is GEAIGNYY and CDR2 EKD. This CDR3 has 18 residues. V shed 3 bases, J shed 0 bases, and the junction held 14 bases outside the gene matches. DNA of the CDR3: TGTGCCTGTGACTCCGTAAGGGGGATAGGAAAGCACACCGATAAACTCATCTTT. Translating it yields CACDSVRGIGKHTDKLIF.

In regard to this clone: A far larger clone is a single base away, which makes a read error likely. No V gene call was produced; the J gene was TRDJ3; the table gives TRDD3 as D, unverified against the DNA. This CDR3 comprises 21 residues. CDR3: CACDPALTGDLYSWDTRQMFF. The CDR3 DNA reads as TGTGCCTGTGACCCCGCCCTTACTGGGGACCTTTACTCCTGGGACACCCGTCAGATGTTTTTC.

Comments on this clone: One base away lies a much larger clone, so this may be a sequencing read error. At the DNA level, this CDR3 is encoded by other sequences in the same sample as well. The CDR3 region has the DNA TGTGCCTGTGACACGCTTTTGGGGATACGTAAGACGCATGATAAACTCATCTTT. It yields the protein CACDTLLGIRKTHDKLIF. This chain uses TRDV2 with TRDJ1; 9 bases align to TRDD3. The germline gives CDR1 GEAIGNYY, CDR2 EKD. The CDR3 covers 18 residues. The V and J ends lost 1 base and 5 bases, in that order; junction bases with no gene match: 16.

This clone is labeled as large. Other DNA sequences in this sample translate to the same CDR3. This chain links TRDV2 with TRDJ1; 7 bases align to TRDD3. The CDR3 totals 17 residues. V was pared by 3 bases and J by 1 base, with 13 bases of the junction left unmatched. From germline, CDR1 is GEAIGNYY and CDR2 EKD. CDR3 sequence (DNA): TGTGCCTGTGACCCTGTACTGGGGCCTCAGGTCACCGATAAACTCATCTTT. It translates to CACDPVLGPQVTDKLIF.

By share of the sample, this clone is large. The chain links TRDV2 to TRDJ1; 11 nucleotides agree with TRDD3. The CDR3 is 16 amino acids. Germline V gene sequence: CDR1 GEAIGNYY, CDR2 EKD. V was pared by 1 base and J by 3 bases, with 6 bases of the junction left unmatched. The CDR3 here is CACDTSYWGISDKLIF. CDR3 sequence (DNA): TGTGCCTGTGACACTTCGTACTGGGGGATATCCGATAAACTCATCTTT.

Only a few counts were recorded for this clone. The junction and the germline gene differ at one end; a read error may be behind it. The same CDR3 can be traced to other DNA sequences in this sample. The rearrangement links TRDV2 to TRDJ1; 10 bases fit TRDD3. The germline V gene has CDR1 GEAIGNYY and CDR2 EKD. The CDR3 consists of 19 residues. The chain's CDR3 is CACDSLPNWGIPYTDKLIF. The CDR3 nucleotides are TGTGCCTGTGACTCCTTGCCCAACTGGGGGATCCCGTACACTGATAAACTCATCTTT.

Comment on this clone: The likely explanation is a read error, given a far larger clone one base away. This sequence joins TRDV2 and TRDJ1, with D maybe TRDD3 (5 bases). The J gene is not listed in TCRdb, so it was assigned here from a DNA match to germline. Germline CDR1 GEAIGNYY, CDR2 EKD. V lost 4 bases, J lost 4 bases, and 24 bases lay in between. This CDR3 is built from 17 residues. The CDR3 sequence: CACDPVLGRDVNDKLIF. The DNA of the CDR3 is TGTGCCTGTGATCCGGTCCTGGGTAGGGATGTTAACGATAAACTCATCTTT.

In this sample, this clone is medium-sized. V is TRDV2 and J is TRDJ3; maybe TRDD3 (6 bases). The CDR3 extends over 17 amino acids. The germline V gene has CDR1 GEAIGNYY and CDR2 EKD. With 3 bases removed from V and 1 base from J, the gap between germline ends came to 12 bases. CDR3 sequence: CACDASGVSWDTRQMFF. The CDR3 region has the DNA TGTGCCTGTGACGCCTCTGGGGTATCCTGGGACACCCGACAGATGTTTTTC.

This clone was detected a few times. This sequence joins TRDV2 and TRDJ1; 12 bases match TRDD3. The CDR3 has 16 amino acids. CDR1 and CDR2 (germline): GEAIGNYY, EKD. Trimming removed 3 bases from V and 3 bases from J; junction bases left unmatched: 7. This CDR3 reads CACDQLGDTGADKLIF. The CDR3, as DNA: TGTGCCTGTGACCAACTGGGGGATACAGGAGCCGATAAACTCATCTTT.

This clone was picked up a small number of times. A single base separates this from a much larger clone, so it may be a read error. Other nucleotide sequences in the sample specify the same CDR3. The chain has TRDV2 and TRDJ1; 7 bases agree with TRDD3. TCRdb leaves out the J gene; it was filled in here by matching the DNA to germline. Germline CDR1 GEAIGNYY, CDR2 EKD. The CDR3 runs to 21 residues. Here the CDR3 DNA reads TGTGCCTGTGACACCCTTCGTCCCACAAGCGTTACTGGGGATGACACTGATAAACTCATCTTT. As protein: CACDTLRPTSVTGDDTDKLIF.

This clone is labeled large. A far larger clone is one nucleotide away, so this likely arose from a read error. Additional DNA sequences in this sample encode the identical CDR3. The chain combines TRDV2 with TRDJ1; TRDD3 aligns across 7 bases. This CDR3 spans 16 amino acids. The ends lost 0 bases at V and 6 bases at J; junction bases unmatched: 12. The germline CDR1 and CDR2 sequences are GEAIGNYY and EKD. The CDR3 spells CACDTLGWGQLNKLIF. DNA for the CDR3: TGTGCCTGTGACACCCTTGGCTGGGGGCAACTGAATAAACTCATCTTT.

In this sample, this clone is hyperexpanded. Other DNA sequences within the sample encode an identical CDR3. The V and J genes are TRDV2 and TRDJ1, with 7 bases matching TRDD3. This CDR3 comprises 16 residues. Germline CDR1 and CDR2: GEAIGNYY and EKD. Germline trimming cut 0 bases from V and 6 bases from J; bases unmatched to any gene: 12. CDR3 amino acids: CACDTLGWGQLNKLIF. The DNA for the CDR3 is TGTGCCTGTGACACCCTTGGCTGGGGGCAACTTAATAAACTCATCTTT.

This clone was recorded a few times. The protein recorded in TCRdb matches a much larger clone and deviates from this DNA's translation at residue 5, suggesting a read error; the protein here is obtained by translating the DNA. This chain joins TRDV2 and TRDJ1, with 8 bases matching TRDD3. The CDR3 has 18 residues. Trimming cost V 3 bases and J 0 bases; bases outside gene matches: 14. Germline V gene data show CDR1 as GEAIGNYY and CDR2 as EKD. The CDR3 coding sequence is TGTGCCTGTGACTACGTAAGGGGGATAGGAAAGTACACCGATAAACTCATCTTT. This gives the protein CACDYVRGIGKYTDKLIF.

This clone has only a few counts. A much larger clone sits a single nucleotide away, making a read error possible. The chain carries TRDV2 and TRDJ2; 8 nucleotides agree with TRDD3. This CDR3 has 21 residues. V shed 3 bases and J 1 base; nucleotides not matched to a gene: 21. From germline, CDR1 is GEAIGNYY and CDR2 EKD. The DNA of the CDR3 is TGTGCCTGTGACCCCGTCGCTCCTACAAATACTGGGGGGGATTTGACAGCACAACTCTTCTTT. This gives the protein CACDPVAPTNTGGDLTAQLFF.

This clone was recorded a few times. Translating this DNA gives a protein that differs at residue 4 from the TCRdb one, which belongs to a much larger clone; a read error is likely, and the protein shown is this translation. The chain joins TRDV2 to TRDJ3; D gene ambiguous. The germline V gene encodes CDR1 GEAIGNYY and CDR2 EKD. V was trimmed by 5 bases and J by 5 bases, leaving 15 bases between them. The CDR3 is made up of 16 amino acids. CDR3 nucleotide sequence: TGTGCCTGTGGGGACCTCGCGGGCGGGGACACCCGACAGATGTTTTTC. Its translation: CACGDLAGGDTRQMFF.

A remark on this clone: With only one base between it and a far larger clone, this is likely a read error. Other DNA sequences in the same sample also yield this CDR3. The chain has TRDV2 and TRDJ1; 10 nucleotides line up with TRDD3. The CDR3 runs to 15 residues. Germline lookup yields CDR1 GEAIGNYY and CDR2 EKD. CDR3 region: CACDRLGDRSDKLIF. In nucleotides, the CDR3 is TGTGCATGTGATCGCCTGGGGGATAGGTCCGATAAACTCATCTTT.

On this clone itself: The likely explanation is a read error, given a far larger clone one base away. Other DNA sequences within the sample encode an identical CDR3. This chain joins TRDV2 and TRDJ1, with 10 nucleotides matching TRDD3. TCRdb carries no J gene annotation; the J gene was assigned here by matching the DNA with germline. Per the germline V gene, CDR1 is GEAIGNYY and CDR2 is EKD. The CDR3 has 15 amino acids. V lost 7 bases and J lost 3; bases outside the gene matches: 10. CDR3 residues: CACDRLGDRSDKLIF. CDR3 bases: TGTGCCTGCGATCGCCTGGGGGATAGGTCCGATAAACTCATCTTT.

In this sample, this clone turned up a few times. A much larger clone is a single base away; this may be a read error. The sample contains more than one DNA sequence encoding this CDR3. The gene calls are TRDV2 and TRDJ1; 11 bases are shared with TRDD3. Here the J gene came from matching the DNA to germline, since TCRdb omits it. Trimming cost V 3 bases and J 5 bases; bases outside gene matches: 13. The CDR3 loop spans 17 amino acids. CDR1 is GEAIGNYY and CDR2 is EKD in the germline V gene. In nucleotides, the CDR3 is TGTGCCTGTGACGGCCTTGGTGGGGGATACGCGACTGATAAACTCATCTTT. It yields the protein CACDGLGGGYATDKLIF.

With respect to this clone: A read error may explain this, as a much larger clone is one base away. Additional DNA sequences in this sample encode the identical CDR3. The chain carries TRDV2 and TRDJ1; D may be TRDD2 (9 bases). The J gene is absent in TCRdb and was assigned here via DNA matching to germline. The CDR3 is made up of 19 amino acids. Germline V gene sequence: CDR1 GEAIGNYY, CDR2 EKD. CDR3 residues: CACDAVLPTGGSNTDKLIF. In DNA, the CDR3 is TGTGCCTGTGACGCCGTCCTTCCTACTGGGGGCTCGAACACAGATAAACTCATCTTT.

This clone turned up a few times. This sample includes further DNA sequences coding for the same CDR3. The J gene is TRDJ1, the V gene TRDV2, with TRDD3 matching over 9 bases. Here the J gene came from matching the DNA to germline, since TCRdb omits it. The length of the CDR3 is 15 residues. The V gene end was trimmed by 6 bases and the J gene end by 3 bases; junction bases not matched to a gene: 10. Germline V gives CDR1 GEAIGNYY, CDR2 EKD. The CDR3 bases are TGTGCCTGTCAGACGGTGGGGGATAGGGCCGATAAACTCATCTTT. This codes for CACQTVGDRADKLIF.

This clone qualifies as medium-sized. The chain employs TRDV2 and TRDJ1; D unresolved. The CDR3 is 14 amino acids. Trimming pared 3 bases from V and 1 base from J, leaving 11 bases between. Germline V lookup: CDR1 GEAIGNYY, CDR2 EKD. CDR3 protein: CACDAITFTDKLIF. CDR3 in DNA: TGTGCCTGTGACGCAATTACCTTCACCGATAAACTCATCTTT.

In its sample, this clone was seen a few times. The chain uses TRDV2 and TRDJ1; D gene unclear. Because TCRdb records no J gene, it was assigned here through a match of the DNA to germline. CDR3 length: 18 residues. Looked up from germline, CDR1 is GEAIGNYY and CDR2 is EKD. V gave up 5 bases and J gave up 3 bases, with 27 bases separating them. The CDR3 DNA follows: TGTGCCTGTGTGCCGGGAGGTGCCGTAGGGGTGACCTCCGATAAACTCATCTTT. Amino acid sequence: CACVPGGAVGVTSDKLIF.

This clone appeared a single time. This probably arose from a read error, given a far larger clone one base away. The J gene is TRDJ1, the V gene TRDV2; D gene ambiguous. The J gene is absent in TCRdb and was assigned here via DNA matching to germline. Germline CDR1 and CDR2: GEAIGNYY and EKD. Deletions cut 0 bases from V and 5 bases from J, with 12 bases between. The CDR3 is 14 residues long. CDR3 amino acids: CACDTVGIGDKLIF. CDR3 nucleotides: TGTGCCTGTGACACCGTAGGAATTGGAGATAAACTCATCTTT.

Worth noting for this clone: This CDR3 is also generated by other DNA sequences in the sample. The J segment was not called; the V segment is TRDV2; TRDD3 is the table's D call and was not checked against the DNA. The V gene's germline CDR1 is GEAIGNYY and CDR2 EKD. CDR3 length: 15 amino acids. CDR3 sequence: CACDTMGDTGDKRIF. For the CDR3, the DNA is TGTGCCTGTGACACCATGGGGGATACGGGAGATAAACGCATCTTT.

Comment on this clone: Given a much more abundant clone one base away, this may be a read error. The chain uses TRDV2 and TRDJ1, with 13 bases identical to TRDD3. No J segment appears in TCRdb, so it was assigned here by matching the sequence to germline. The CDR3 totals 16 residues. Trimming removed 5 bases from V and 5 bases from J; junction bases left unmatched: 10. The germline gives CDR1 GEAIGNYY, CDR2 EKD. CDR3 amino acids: CACVSLLGDTTDKLIF. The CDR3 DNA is TGTGCCTGTGTCTCTTTACTGGGGGATACGACTGATAAACTCATCTTT.

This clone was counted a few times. The CDR3 DNA sequence: TGTGCCTGTGACACCCTGGGGGGTTCCGATAAACTCATCTTT. It codes for CACDTLGGSDKLIF. V usage is TRDV2 and J usage is TRDJ1; TRDD3 aligns across 7 bases. The CDR3 length is 14 residues. Trimming cost V 0 bases and J 3 bases; bases outside gene matches: 3. Germline CDR1 is GEAIGNYY and CDR2 is EKD.